This T cell receptor (beta chain) came from a study of CD8 T cells in ankylosing spondylitis. As for this clonotype: The antigen is unknown.

Findings and limits, study-wide: In ankylosing spondylitis blood, a motif of about eight highly homologous TCR beta variants appeared characteristic.

The CDR3 is 16 residues long. Between the trimmed V and J ends, which lost 6 bases and 5 bases, there was a span of 23 bases. Germline-derived CDR1 and CDR2 are SGHTA and FQGNSA. TCRdb independently ran MiXCR on the 5' RACE reads; one entry per CDR3 protein. The sample has around 150,000 distinct CDR3 sequences; about 7% are singletons. This clonotype was sampled from a female donor with ankylosing spondylitis or in good health (not recorded which). The chain combines TRBV7-2 with TRBJ2-7, with a tentative D call TRBD2 (7 bases). The sample consisted of blood, either unsorted or a sorted T cell fraction (not recorded which). CDR3 protein: CASRMSLGGGQDEQYF. In DNA form, the CDR3 reads TGTGCCAGCAGAATGTCCCTCGGCGGGGGCCAGGACGAGCAGTACTTC.